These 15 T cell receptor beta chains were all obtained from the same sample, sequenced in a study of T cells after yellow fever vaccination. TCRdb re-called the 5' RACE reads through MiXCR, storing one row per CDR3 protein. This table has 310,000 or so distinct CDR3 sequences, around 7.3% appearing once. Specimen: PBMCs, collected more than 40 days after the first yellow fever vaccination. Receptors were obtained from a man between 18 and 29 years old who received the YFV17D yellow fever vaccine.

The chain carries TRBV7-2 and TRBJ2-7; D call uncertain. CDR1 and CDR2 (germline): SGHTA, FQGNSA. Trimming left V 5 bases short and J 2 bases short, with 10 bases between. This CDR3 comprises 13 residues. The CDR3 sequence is CASSPLSTYEQYF. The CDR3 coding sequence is TGTGCCAGCAGCCCCCTCTCCACCTACGAGCAGTACTTC.

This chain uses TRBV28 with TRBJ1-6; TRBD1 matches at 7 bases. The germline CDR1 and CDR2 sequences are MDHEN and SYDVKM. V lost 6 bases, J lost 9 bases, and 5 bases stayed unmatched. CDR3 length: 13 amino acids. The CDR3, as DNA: TGTGCCAGCAGCCGTCACAGGGGTTCACCCCTCCACTTT. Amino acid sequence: CASSRHRGSPLHF.

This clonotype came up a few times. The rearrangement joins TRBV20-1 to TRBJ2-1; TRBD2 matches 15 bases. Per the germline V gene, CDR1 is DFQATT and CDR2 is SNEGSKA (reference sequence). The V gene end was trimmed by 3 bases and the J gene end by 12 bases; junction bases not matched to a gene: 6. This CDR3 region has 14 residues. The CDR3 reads CSASAGLAGGSQFF. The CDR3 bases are TGCAGTGCTAGTGCGGGACTAGCGGGGGGTTCGCAGTTCTTC.

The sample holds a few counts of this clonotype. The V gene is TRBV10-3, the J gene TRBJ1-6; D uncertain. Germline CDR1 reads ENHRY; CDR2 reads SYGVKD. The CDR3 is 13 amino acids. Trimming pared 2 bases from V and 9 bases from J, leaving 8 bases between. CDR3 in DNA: TGTGCCATCAGTGAGGGAAAGGGTTCACCCCTCCACTTT. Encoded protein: CAISEGKGSPLHF.

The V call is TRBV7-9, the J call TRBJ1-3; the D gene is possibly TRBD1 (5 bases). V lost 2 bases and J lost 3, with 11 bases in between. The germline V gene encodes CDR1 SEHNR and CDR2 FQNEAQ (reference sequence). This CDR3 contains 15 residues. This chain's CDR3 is CASSLTDRDGNTIYF. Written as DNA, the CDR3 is TGTGCCAGCAGCTTAACAGACAGAGATGGAAACACCATATATTTT.

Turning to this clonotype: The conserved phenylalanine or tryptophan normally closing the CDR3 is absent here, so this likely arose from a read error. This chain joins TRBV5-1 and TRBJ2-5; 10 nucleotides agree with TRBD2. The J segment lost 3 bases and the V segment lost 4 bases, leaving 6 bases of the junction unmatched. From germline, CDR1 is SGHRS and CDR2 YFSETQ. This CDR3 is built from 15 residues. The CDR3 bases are TGCGCCAGCAGCCGGAGCGGGGGGGCGGAAGAGACCCAGTACCTC. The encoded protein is CASSRSGGAEETQYL.

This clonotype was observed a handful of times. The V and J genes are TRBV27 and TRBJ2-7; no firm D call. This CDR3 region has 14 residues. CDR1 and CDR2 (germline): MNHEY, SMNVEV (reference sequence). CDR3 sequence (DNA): TGTGCCACCAGTAGCTATAGGAGCTCCTACGAGCAGTACGTC. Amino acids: CATSSYRSSYEQYV.

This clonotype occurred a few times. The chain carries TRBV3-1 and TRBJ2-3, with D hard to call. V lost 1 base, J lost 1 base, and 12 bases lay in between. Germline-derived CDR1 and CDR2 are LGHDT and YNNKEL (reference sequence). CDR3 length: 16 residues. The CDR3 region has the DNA TGTGCCAGCAGCCAAGTACTCCCCGATGGCACAGATACGCAGTATTTT. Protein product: CASSQVLPDGTDTQYF.

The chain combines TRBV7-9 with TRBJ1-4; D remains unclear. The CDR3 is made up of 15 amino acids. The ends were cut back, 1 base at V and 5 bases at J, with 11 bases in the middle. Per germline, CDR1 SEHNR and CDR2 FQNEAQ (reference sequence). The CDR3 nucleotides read TGTGCCAGCAGCTTAGTTCGGGGAGGGAATGAAAAACTGTTTTTT. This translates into CASSLVRGGNEKLFF.

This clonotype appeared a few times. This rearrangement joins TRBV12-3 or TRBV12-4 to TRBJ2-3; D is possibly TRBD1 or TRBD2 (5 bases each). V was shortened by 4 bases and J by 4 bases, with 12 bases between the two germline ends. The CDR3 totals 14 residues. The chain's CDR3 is CASSSGLGADTQYF. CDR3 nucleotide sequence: TGTGCCAGCAGTTCGGGGCTCGGGGCAGATACGCAGTATTTT.

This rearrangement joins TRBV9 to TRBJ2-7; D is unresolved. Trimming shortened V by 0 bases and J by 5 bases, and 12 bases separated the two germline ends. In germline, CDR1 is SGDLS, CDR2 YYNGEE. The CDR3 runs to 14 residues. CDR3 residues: CASSVGRTYDEQYF. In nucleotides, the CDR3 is TGTGCCAGCAGCGTAGGAAGAACCTACGACGAGCAGTACTTC.

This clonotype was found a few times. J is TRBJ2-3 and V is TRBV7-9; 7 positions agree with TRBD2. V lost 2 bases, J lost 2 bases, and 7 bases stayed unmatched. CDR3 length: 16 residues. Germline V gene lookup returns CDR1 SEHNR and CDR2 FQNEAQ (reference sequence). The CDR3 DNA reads TGTGCCAGCAGCTTATGGGGTAGCGGGCACACAGATACGCAGTATTTT. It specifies CASSLWGSGHTDTQYF.

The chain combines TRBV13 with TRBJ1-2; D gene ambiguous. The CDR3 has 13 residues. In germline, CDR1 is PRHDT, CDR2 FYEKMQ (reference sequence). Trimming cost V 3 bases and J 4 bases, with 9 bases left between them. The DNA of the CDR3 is TGTGCCAGCAGCTTGGACGTTCTCTATGGCTACACCTTC. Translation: CASSLDVLYGYTF.

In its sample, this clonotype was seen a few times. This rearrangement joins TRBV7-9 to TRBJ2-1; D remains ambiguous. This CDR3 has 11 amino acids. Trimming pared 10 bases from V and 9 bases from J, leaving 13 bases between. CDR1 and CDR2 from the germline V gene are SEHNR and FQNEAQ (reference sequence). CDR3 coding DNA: TGTGCCATTTCAATCGTGGGTGAGCAGTTCTTC. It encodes CAISIVGEQFF.

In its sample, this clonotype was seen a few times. CDR3 residues: CASSPGPQTFYEQYF. In DNA form, the CDR3 reads TGTGCCAGCAGCCCCGGGCCCCAAACATTCTACGAGCAGTACTTC. The chain employs TRBV7-2 and TRBJ2-7; D remains ambiguous. The germline CDR1 and CDR2 sequences are SGHTA and FQGNSA. V was cut by 5 bases and J by 3 bases, with 17 bases left in between. CDR3 length: 15 amino acids.